The 32 T cell receptor beta chains below were found in one sample sequenced in a study of chemoradiotherapy in HPV16-positive cancers. The repertoire was sequenced with immunoSEQ multiplex PCR; TCRdb's copy has only in-frame clones and lacks some. The data hold approximately 23,000 clones, with 85% to 95% observed a single time. The sample consisted of blood, taken from a patient who underwent chemoradiotherapy. The receptors derive from a human donor with HPV-associated anogenital cancer.

A single count supports this clone. V gene TRBV27 combines with J gene TRBJ2-5; D is ambiguous. The germline V and J ends were trimmed by 6 bases and 4 bases, with 15 bases remaining between them. Germline CDR1 reads MNHEY; CDR2 reads SMNVEV (reference sequence). The CDR3 is made up of 14 amino acids. The CDR3 region has the DNA TGTGCCAGCAGAAAGAACCCCCACCCAGAGACCCAGTACTTC. Translation gives CASRKNPHPETQYF.

This clone occurred once. CDR3 in DNA: TGTGCCAGCACCCTTAAGACCCAGTACTTC. Translation gives CASTLKTQYF. The rearrangement uses TRBV6-5 and TRBJ2-5, with unresolved D. The ends were cut back, 7 bases at V and 6 bases at J, with 6 bases in the middle. The CDR3 has 10 amino acids. Germline V gene data show CDR1 as MNHEY and CDR2 as SVGAGI.

The chain links TRBV29-1 to TRBJ2-1, with 9 nucleotides matching TRBD1. The CDR3 is 13 amino acids. CDR1 and CDR2 from the germline V gene are SQVTM and ANQGSEA. With 7 bases clipped from V and 3 bases from J, the junction kept 4 bases outside the gene matches. The CDR3 reads CSAQGASYNEQFF. CDR3 nucleotides: TGCAGCGCACAGGGGGCTAGCTACAATGAGCAGTTCTTC.

This clone was seen just once. The gene calls are TRBV7-6 and TRBJ2-1; D ambiguous. The V end lost 3 bases, the J end lost 0 bases, and 9 bases lay between the germline ends. CDR1 SGHVS and CDR2 FNYEAQ come from the germline V gene. CDR3 length equals 15 residues. For the CDR3, the DNA is TGTGCCAGCAGCTTCGACCGGAGCTCCTACAATGAGCAGTTCTTC. This codes for CASSFDRSSYNEQFF.

CDR3 amino acids: CASSPRDSPLDEQYF. CDR3 sequence (DNA): TGCGCCAGCAGCCCCCGGGACAGCCCTCTCGACGAGCAGTACTTC. The V call is TRBV5-1, the J call TRBJ2-7; TRBD1 matches 7 bases. J gave up 5 bases and V 4 bases, and 12 bases lay outside the gene matches. The CDR3 is 15 residues long. From germline, CDR1 is SGHRS and CDR2 YFSETQ.

This chain links TRBV4-3 with TRBJ2-3; D possibly corresponds to TRBD2 (6 bases). The CDR3 is 17 amino acids. Germline-derived CDR1 and CDR2 are LGHNA and YSLEER. V was trimmed by 0 bases and J by 0 bases, leaving 13 bases between them. CDR3 DNA sequence: TGCGCCAGCAGCCAAGATCGTGCGGGGCTAAGCACAGATACGCAGTATTTT. As protein: CASSQDRAGLSTDTQYF.

Only a few counts were recorded for this clone. The CDR3 reads CASSFQGTSGETQYF. CDR3 DNA sequence: TGTGCCAGCAGCTTCCAAGGGACTAGCGGAGAGACCCAGTACTTC. The chain joins TRBV9 to TRBJ2-5; 11 bases match TRBD2. CDR3 length: 15 residues. V was pared by 4 bases and J by 4 bases, with 6 bases of the junction left unmatched. CDR1 and CDR2 from the germline V gene are SGDLS and YYNGEE.

The rearrangement links TRBV19 to TRBJ1-2; a weak D match, TRBD1 (5 bases). Looked up from germline, CDR1 is LNHDA and CDR2 is SQIVND (reference sequence). The CDR3 runs 15 residues. V dropped 10 bases and J dropped 0 bases, with 18 bases sitting between them. The CDR3 loop is CATYPTGTSNYGYTF. CDR3 coding DNA: TGTGCCACCTACCCCACCGGGACCTCTAACTATGGCTACACCTTC.

V gene TRBV18 combines with J gene TRBJ2-1; weak D call: TRBD2 (5 bases). Trimming left V 5 bases short and J 0 bases short, with 11 bases between. Looked up from germline, CDR1 is KGHSH and CDR2 is LQKENI. There are 15 residues in the CDR3. The CDR3, as DNA: TGTGCCAGCTCATGGGTGGGGAGCTCCTACAATGAGCAGTTCTTC. It encodes CASSWVGSSYNEQFF.

The rearrangement uses TRBV28 and TRBJ2-7, with D possibly being TRBD1 (6 bases). Germline V gene lookup returns CDR1 MDHEN and CDR2 SYDVKM. The V gene lost 5 bases and the J gene lost 2 bases, with 10 bases spanning the gap. CDR3 length: 13 residues. CDR3: CASSRTAPYEQYF. The CDR3 DNA sequence: TGTGCCAGCAGTCGGACAGCCCCCTACGAGCAGTACTTC.

The CDR3 nucleotides are TGTGCCAGCAGCTCAATCACTGGGACATGGCCCAGTTCGGGCTATGGCTACACCTTC. Its protein product is CASSSITGTWPSSGYGYTF. The chain has TRBV13 and TRBJ1-2; TRBD1 is a possible D gene (6 bases). Trimming took off 4 bases at V and 4 bases at J, with 28 bases between the two ends. Per the germline V gene, CDR1 is PRHDT and CDR2 is FYEKMQ (reference sequence). This CDR3 comprises 19 residues.

This chain uses TRBV9 with TRBJ2-3; no clear D. Per germline, CDR1 SGDLS and CDR2 YYNGEE. V was trimmed by 0 bases and J by 2 bases, leaving 7 bases between them. CDR3 length: 14 amino acids. Here the CDR3 DNA reads TGTGCCAGCAGCGTAGAACAGCACACAGATACGCAGTATTTT. Translation gives CASSVEQHTDTQYF.

The gene calls are TRBV7-2 and TRBJ1-6; 8 nucleotides agree with TRBD1. Germline V gene sequence: CDR1 SGHTA, CDR2 FQGNSA. V lost 5 bases to trimming and J lost 9 bases; unmatched junction nucleotides: 9. This CDR3 region has 15 residues. This chain's CDR3 is CASSTGTGTFSPLHF. DNA of the CDR3: TGTGCCAGCAGCACTGGGACAGGAACATTTTCACCCCTCCACTTT.

CDR3 bases: TGCGCCAGCAGTGAATTAGCGAGAACCGGGGAGCTGTTTTTT. It yields the protein CASSELARTGELFF. This rearrangement joins TRBV10-2 to TRBJ2-2; D may be TRBD2 (5 bases). Germline assignment: CDR1 WSHSY and CDR2 SAAADI. The V gene lost 3 bases and the J gene lost 5 bases, with 10 bases spanning the gap. The CDR3 contains 14 residues.

This clone was seen once. The V gene is TRBV5-8, the J gene TRBJ2-3; 8 positions match TRBD2. Losses at the gene ends were 2 bases for V and 7 bases for J; bases not matched to a gene: 9. CDR1 SGHTS and CDR2 YDEGEE come from the germline V gene. There are 15 residues in the CDR3. DNA for the CDR3: TGTGCCAGCAGCTTCGCGGGGGGCTATTTAAATACGCAGTATTTT. It translates to CASSFAGGYLNTQYF. Supplemented by reference TRBV5-8 and TRBJ2-3, the full variable domain reads EAGVTQSPTHLIKTRGQQATLRCSPISGHTSVYWYQQALGLGLQFLLWYDEGEERNRGNFPPRFSGRQFPNYSSELNVNALELEDSALYLCASSFAGGYLNTQYFGPGTRLTVL.

The chain uses TRBV7-9 and TRBJ1-2; the match to TRBD1 covers 10 bases. The germline V gene has CDR1 SEHNR and CDR2 FQNEAQ (reference sequence). The CDR3 is 14 amino acids. The ends lost 4 bases at V and 3 bases at J; junction bases unmatched: 2. The CDR3: CASSSGTGDYGYTF. The DNA of the CDR3 is TGTGCCAGCAGCTCCGGGACAGGGGACTATGGCTACACCTTC.

The chain has TRBV7-6 and TRBJ2-2; D may correspond to TRBD1 or TRBD2 (5 bases each). This CDR3 has 14 residues. Trimming left V 3 bases short and J 8 bases short, with 13 bases between. Germline lookup yields CDR1 SGHVS and CDR2 FNYEAQ. The CDR3 spells CASSFTLREGELFF. CDR3 DNA: TGTGCCAGCAGCTTTACCCTCAGGGAGGGGGAGCTGTTTTTT.

The table lists this clone with a count of one. Here the CDR3 DNA reads TGTGCCAGCAGCGGTCTCCGGGAGAGGTCCTACAATGAGCAGTTCTTC. Its protein product is CASSGLRERSYNEQFF. This sequence joins TRBV5-6 and TRBJ2-1; D might be TRBD2 (6 bases). The CDR3 loop spans 16 amino acids. The germline V gene has CDR1 SGHDT and CDR2 YYEEEE. The ends were cut back, 4 bases at V and 1 base at J, with 15 bases in the middle.

V gene TRBV6-1 combines with J gene TRBJ2-1; D perhaps matches TRBD2 (5 bases). There are 16 residues in the CDR3. Germline lookup yields CDR1 MNHNS and CDR2 SASEGT. The germline V and J ends were trimmed by 0 bases and 2 bases, with 11 bases remaining between them. DNA for the CDR3: TGTGCCAGCAGTGAAGCGCTCGGGGTGACCTACAATGAGCAGTTCTTC. Amino acids: CASSEALGVTYNEQFF.

The chain has TRBV6-5 and TRBJ2-5; maybe TRBD2 (7 bases). Trimming shortened V by 4 bases and J by 2 bases, and 17 bases separated the two germline ends. The CDR3 totals 16 residues. The germline V gene encodes CDR1 MNHEY and CDR2 SVGAGI. As DNA, the CDR3 is TGTGCCAGCAGTTCGGGCGGGGGCGGGGAGCAAGAGACCCAGTACTTC. Its translation is CASSSGGGGEQETQYF.

The rearrangement links TRBV5-4 to TRBJ1-2; TRBD1 matches 7 bases. V lost 4 bases to trimming and J lost 0 bases; unmatched junction nucleotides: 6. The CDR3 totals 15 residues. Germline CDR1 reads SGHNT; CDR2 reads YYREEE (reference sequence). CDR3 loop: CASSLRDSSNYGYTF. The CDR3 DNA sequence: TGTGCCAGCAGCCTCCGGGACAGTTCTAACTATGGCTACACCTTC. Using reference TRBV5-4 and TRBJ1-2 for the parts outside the CDR3, the full variable domain is ETGVTQSPTHLIKTRGQQVTLRCSSQSGHNTVSWYQQALGQGPQFIFQYYREEENGRGNFPPRFSGLQFPNYSSELNVNALELDDSALYLCASSLRDSSNYGYTFGSGTRLTVV.

This clone was seen just once. J is TRBJ2-3 and V is TRBV6-1, with 7 bases that match TRBD2. CDR3 length: 12 residues. Germline-derived CDR1 and CDR2 are MNHNS and SASEGT. V was clipped by 3 bases and J by 9 bases; unmatched bases: 3. The CDR3 DNA reads as TGTGCCAGCAGTGATAGCGGGTTAACGCAGTATTTT. The encoded protein is CASSDSGLTQYF.

V gene TRBV29-1 combines with J gene TRBJ2-5, with 7 bases identical to TRBD1. This CDR3 comprises 13 residues. With V trimmed by 5 bases and J by 3 bases, 6 bases remained unmatched. Germline loops: CDR1 SQVTM, CDR2 ANQGSEA. CDR3 DNA: TGCAGCGTTCCTTTGGACAGGAAAGAGACCCAGTACTTC. It yields the protein CSVPLDRKETQYF.

This chain links TRBV19 with TRBJ2-7; 9 nucleotides align to TRBD1. The V and J ends lost 6 bases and 4 bases, in that order; junction bases with no gene match: 10. The V gene's germline CDR1 is LNHDA and CDR2 SQIVND (reference sequence). This CDR3 has 15 residues. This CDR3 reads CASSLIGQGRYEQYF. CDR3 bases: TGTGCCAGTAGCCTAATCGGACAGGGGAGGTACGAGCAGTACTTC.

This clone showed up just once. The chain carries TRBV4-2 and TRBJ2-7; possibly TRBD1 for D (6 bases). V lost 4 bases and J 2 bases, leaving 12 bases between the germline ends. CDR1 and CDR2 (germline): LGHNA, YNFKEQ. The CDR3 runs 14 residues. In DNA form, the CDR3 reads TGTGCCAGCAGCCCCGGACAGCTAACCTACGAGCAGTACTTC. Amino acids: CASSPGQLTYEQYF.

This clone was counted a few times. The chain is built from TRBV18 and TRBJ1-5; 9 bases agree with TRBD1. The junction had 4 bases not matched to a gene; V was cut back by 3 bases and J by 7 bases. The CDR3 contains 14 residues. Germline V gene sequence: CDR1 KGHSH, CDR2 LQKENI. CDR3 protein: CASSPGQGQQPQHF. CDR3 DNA sequence: TGTGCCAGCTCACCTGGACAGGGGCAACAGCCCCAGCATTTT. Together with reference TRBV18 and TRBJ1-5, the CDR3 gives the full variable domain: NAGVMQNPRHLVRRRGQEARLRCSPMKGHSHVYWYRQLPEEGLKFMVYLQKENIIDESGMPKERFSAEFPKEGPSILRIQQVVRGDSAAYFCASSPGQGQQPQHFGDGTRLSIL.

The V gene is TRBV7-8, the J gene TRBJ1-2; 10 nucleotides line up with TRBD1. The CDR3 sequence is 16 residues long. Trimming cost V 5 bases and J 3 bases; bases outside gene matches: 9. Germline V CDR1 and CDR2: SGHVS, FQNEAQ. CDR3 in amino acids: CASSAGTGANHYGYTF. The CDR3 nucleotides read TGTGCCAGCAGCGCGGGGACAGGGGCTAACCACTATGGCTACACCTTC.

The rearrangement uses TRBV28 and TRBJ1-2; D is unresolved. The V gene lost 5 bases and the J gene lost 4 bases, with 8 bases spanning the gap. The germline V gene has CDR1 MDHEN and CDR2 SYDVKM. This CDR3 has 12 residues. CDR3 DNA: TGTGCCAGCAGTCCCCCAGGCTATGGCTACACCTTC. Amino acid sequence: CASSPPGYGYTF.

This sequence joins TRBV4-2 and TRBJ2-7, with 15 nucleotides matching TRBD2. V shed 2 bases, J shed 3 bases, and the junction held 8 bases outside the gene matches. This CDR3 comprises 18 residues. Per the germline V gene, CDR1 is LGHNA and CDR2 is YNFKEQ. The CDR3 region is CASSQPGLAGGLVYEQYF. The CDR3 DNA follows: TGTGCCAGCAGCCAACCCGGACTAGCGGGAGGGCTAGTCTACGAGCAGTACTTC.

The V and J genes are TRBV7-2 and TRBJ2-3; D ambiguous. With 7 bases removed from V and 2 bases from J, the gap between germline ends came to 13 bases. The CDR3 spans 14 residues. The germline CDR1 and CDR2 sequences are SGHTA and FQGNSA. The CDR3 DNA reads as TGTGCCAGCATCCCGACAAGAACCACAGATACGCAGTATTTT. Protein: CASIPTRTTDTQYF.

DNA of the CDR3: TGTGCCAGCATTTCGGCTAGCGGGAGAGGTGAGCAGTTCTTC. Amino acid sequence: CASISASGRGEQFF. The rearrangement links TRBV2 to TRBJ2-1; 10 positions agree with TRBD2. Germline assignment: CDR1 SNHLY and CDR2 FYNNEI. The CDR3 totals 14 residues. With V trimmed by 7 bases and J by 9 bases, 9 bases remained unmatched. The whole variable domain, remainder taken from reference TRBV2 and TRBJ2-1, is EPEVTQTPSHQVTQMGQEVILRCVPISNHLYFYWYRQILGQKVEFLVSFYNNEISEKSEIFDDQFSVERPDGSNFTLKIRSTKLEDSAMYFCASISASGRGEQFFGPGTRLTVL.

V gene TRBV7-9 combines with J gene TRBJ1-1; 7 bases match TRBD1. Per germline, CDR1 SEHNR and CDR2 FQNEAQ (reference sequence). This CDR3 comprises 15 residues. Trimming at V came to 2 bases and at J to 0 bases, leaving 3 bases not matched to a gene. DNA of the CDR3: TGTGCCAGCAGCTTAAAGGGGGCCCTGAACACTGAAGCTTTCTTT. It is translated as CASSLKGALNTEAFF.